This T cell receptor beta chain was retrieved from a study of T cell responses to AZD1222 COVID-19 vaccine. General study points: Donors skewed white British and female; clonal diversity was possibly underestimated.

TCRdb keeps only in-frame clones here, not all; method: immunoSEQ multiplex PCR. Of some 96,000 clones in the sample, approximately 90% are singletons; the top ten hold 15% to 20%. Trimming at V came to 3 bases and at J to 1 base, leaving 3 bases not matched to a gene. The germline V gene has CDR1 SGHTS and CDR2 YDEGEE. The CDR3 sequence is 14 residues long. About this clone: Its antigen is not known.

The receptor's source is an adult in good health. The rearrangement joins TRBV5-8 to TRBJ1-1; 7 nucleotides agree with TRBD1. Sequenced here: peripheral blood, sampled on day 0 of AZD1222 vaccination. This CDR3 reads CASSSYRGNTEAFF. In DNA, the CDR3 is TGTGCCAGCAGCTCTTACAGGGGGAACACTGAAGCTTTCTTT.